The 20 T cell receptor beta chains below all came from one sample that was sequenced in a study of control samples from healthy donors and cancer patients. The method was immunoSEQ multiplex PCR; TCRdb's version includes in-frame clones alone and lacks a portion of them. The sample lists 84,000 or so clones; roughly 89% were seen once. The specimen was blood. The source of these receptors is a man aged 50 to 60 in good health.

The chain links TRBV15 to TRBJ2-7; tentatively, D is TRBD1 or TRBD2 (5 bases each). Deletions cut 4 bases from V and 4 bases from J, with 20 bases between. Germline CDR1 and CDR2: LNHNV and YYDKDF (reference sequence). CDR3 size: 16 residues. This CDR3 reads CATSKSSAGWGYEQYF. CDR3 in DNA: TGTGCCACCAGCAAAAGTAGCGCGGGTTGGGGGTACGAGCAGTACTTC.

The chain combines TRBV25-1 with TRBJ2-7, with D perhaps TRBD2 (7 bases). There are 15 residues in the CDR3. Per the germline V gene, CDR1 is MGHDK and CDR2 is SYGVNS. Trimming stripped 3 bases from V and 4 bases from J, with 16 bases between. In DNA form, the CDR3 reads TGTGCCAGCAGTGATCCCGGGAGGACAGTTTACGAGCAGTACTTC. It is translated as CASSDPGRTVYEQYF.

The rearrangement links TRBV5-6 to TRBJ2-1; possibly TRBD2 for D (6 bases). Germline V lookup: CDR1 SGHDT, CDR2 YYEEEE. The CDR3 length is 14 residues. V was trimmed by 0 bases and J by 4 bases, leaving 8 bases between them. The CDR3 bases are TGTGCCAGCAGCTTGGGACTAGAGTACAATGAGCAGTTCTTC. Translating it yields CASSLGLEYNEQFF.

This chain joins TRBV10-3 and TRBJ1-3; perhaps TRBD1 as D (5 bases). CDR3 length: 15 amino acids. V lost 4 bases, J lost 4 bases, and 14 bases lay in between. Germline CDR1 is ENHRY and CDR2 is SYGVKD. The CDR3 spells CAISAPQGSGNTIYF. The CDR3 DNA reads TGTGCCATCAGTGCCCCCCAGGGATCCGGAAACACCATATATTTT.

This sequence joins TRBV5-1 and TRBJ2-3; possible D gene TRBD2, 5 bases. The CDR3 runs to 14 residues. Germline CDR1 is SGHRS and CDR2 is YFSETQ. The germline V and J ends were trimmed by 4 bases and 3 bases, with 12 bases remaining between them. CDR3 DNA: TGCGCCAGCAGCCGGGAACCACCGACAGATACGCAGTATTTT. Protein sequence: CASSREPPTDTQYF.

The chain recombines TRBV7-8 with TRBJ1-5; 7 bases align to TRBD1. The CDR3 runs to 14 residues. The ends lost 5 bases at V and 2 bases at J; junction bases unmatched: 3. Germline V CDR1 and CDR2: SGHVS, FQNEAQ. CDR3 sequence reads: CASSLTGRNQPQHF. The CDR3 nucleotides are TGTGCCAGCAGCCTGACAGGGCGCAATCAGCCCCAGCATTTT.

V gene TRBV11-3 combines with J gene TRBJ1-1; 12 bases fit TRBD1. With 6 bases clipped from V and 5 bases from J, the junction kept 10 bases outside the gene matches. Germline-derived CDR1 and CDR2 are SGHNT and YENEEA. This CDR3 is 16 amino acids long. The DNA for the CDR3 is TGTGCCAGCAGAGCCGGGACAGGGGGCGGAAGTACTGAAGCTTTCTTT. Translation: CASRAGTGGGSTEAFF. The complete variable domain, with remaining parts taken from reference TRBV11-3 and TRBJ1-1, reads EAGVVQSPRYKIIEKKQPVAFWCNPISGHNTLYWYLQNLGQGPELLIRYENEEAVDDSQLPKDRFSAERLKGVDSTLKIQPAELGDSAVYLCASRAGTGGGSTEAFFGQGTRLTVV.

Only a few counts were recorded for this clone. J is TRBJ2-7 and V is TRBV6-5, with a possible D match to TRBD1 (6 bases). The V and J ends lost 6 bases and 0 bases respectively, with 15 bases between them. The CDR3 is 15 amino acids. Germline loops: CDR1 MNHEY, CDR2 SVGAGI. As DNA, the CDR3 is TGTGCCAGCAGACTACGACAGGCTGGCTCCTACGAGCAGTACTTC. Its translation is CASRLRQAGSYEQYF.

In DNA, the CDR3 is TGTGCCAGCAGTGCGGACAGGGTCAGAGCTGAAGCTTTCTTT. As protein: CASSADRVRAEAFF. The chain carries TRBV2 and TRBJ1-1; 8 bases line up with TRBD1. The CDR3 spans 14 residues. After removal of 4 bases from V and 6 bases from J, the junction contained 7 bases not matched to a gene. The germline V gene has CDR1 SNHLY and CDR2 FYNNEI.

The CDR3 bases are TGTGCCAGCAGTTTCTACTCTGCACAGGGAGACGCTTTCTTT. This codes for CASSFYSAQGDAFF. The J gene is TRBJ1-1, the V gene TRBV27; D may be TRBD1 (6 bases). V was pared by 3 bases and J by 11 bases, with 19 bases between. CDR3 size: 14 residues. Germline V gives CDR1 MNHEY, CDR2 SMNVEV (reference sequence).

This rearrangement joins TRBV7-8 to TRBJ1-1; 9 nucleotides align to TRBD1. Losses at the gene ends were 4 bases for V and 4 bases for J; bases not matched to a gene: 10. CDR1 and CDR2 (germline): SGHVS, FQNEAQ. The CDR3 is 16 residues long. The CDR3 region is CASSSDRDRVGTEAFF. The CDR3 DNA reads TGTGCCAGCAGCTCCGACCGGGACAGGGTGGGCACTGAAGCTTTCTTT. Using reference TRBV7-8 and TRBJ1-1 for the parts outside the CDR3, the full variable domain is GAGVSQSPRYKVAKRGQDVALRCDPISGHVSLFWYQQALGQGPEFLTYFQNEAQLDKSGLPSDRFFAERPEGSVSTLKIQRTQQEDSAVYLCASSSDRDRVGTEAFFGQGTRLTVV.

The rearrangement links TRBV6-5 to TRBJ1-2; 7 bases line up with TRBD1. The length of the CDR3 is 15 residues. Germline trimming cut 6 bases from V and 0 bases from J; bases unmatched to any gene: 7. CDR1 MNHEY and CDR2 SVGAGI come from the germline V gene. CDR3 nucleotides: TGTGCCAGCAGCTTGACAGGGACAGCTAACTATGGCTACACCTTC. This sequence encodes CASSLTGTANYGYTF.

The rearrangement links TRBV27 to TRBJ2-3; D assignment may be TRBD1 or TRBD2 (6 bases each). CDR1 and CDR2 (germline): MNHEY, SMNVEV (reference sequence). This CDR3 has 15 residues. V shed 3 bases and J shed 0 bases, with 10 bases lying between them. CDR3 nucleotide sequence: TGTGCCAGCAGTTTCACAGGGAGGAGCACAGATACGCAGTATTTT. Protein product: CASSFTGRSTDTQYF.

The V and J genes are TRBV20-1 and TRBJ1-5, with D possibly TRBD1 on 6 matching bases. The length of the CDR3 is 15 residues. Trimming stripped 6 bases from V and 7 bases from J, with 22 bases between. From germline, CDR1 is DFQATT and CDR2 SNEGSKA (reference sequence). CDR3 sequence reads: CSASPTGSRGQPQHF. CDR3 nucleotides: TGCAGTGCGAGTCCCACAGGGTCCCGGGGACAGCCCCAGCATTTT.

V usage is TRBV19 and J usage is TRBJ1-1, with a tentative D call TRBD1 (6 bases). The germline V gene encodes CDR1 LNHDA and CDR2 SQIVND (reference sequence). The CDR3 loop spans 14 amino acids. V lost 5 bases and J lost 1, with 11 bases in between. The CDR3 here is CASSSTGWNTEAFF. The CDR3 DNA sequence: TGTGCCAGTAGTTCGACAGGATGGAACACTGAAGCTTTCTTT.

The chain employs TRBV9 and TRBJ2-7; 8 bases agree with TRBD2. J was trimmed by 9 bases and V by 2 bases; bases with no gene match: 10. Germline lookup yields CDR1 SGDLS and CDR2 YYNGEE. The CDR3 extends over 14 amino acids. The CDR3 sequence: CASSVRSGGGLQYF. The CDR3 DNA reads TGTGCCAGCAGCGTTAGGAGCGGGGGCGGATTGCAGTACTTC. Based on the CDR3 plus reference TRBV9 and TRBJ2-7, the full variable domain is DSGVTQTPKHLITATGQRVTLRCSPRSGDLSVYWYQQSLDQGLQFLIQYYNGEERAKGNILERFSAQQFPDLHSELNLSSLELGDSALYFCASSVRSGGGLQYFGPGTRLTVT.

In the case of this clone: Additional DNA sequences in this sample encode the identical CDR3. The J gene is TRBJ2-5, the V gene TRBV5-1, with D unclear. Looked up from germline, CDR1 is SGHRS and CDR2 is YFSETQ. Trimming took 4 bases from V and 1 from J, leaving 8 bases between them. The CDR3 covers 13 residues. The CDR3 loop is CASSPDGQETQYF. The CDR3 DNA follows: TGCGCCAGCAGCCCGGACGGCCAAGAGACCCAGTACTTC.

The rearrangement joins TRBV10-3 to TRBJ1-2; D is uncertain. Trimming stripped 2 bases from V and 6 bases from J, with 10 bases between. Per germline, CDR1 ENHRY and CDR2 SYGVKD. The CDR3 spans 13 residues. The CDR3 nucleotides read TGTGCCATCAGTGAGAATGGCAGACATGGCTACACCTTC. It is translated as CAISENGRHGYTF.

CDR3 bases: TGTGCCATCAGTGAGGCAGGGCTTGGAGAGACCCAGTACTTC. It yields the protein CAISEAGLGETQYF. This rearrangement joins TRBV10-3 to TRBJ2-5; perhaps TRBD1 as D (5 bases). The CDR3 is 14 amino acids. Germline V gene sequence: CDR1 ENHRY, CDR2 SYGVKD. Trimming pared 2 bases from V and 4 bases from J, leaving 11 bases between.

V and J are TRBV9 and TRBJ2-7; 7 bases line up with TRBD2. The germline V gene has CDR1 SGDLS and CDR2 YYNGEE. V shed 5 bases and J 0 bases; nucleotides not matched to a gene: 5. The CDR3 covers 14 residues. The CDR3 DNA reads as TGTGCCAGCAGTCCGGGAGGACGCTCCTACGAGCAGTACTTC. This codes for CASSPGGRSYEQYF.